The 16 T cell receptor beta chains in this list originate from one sample, sequenced in a study of cytomegalovirus exposure and HLA in healthy donors. PCR primers comprised 60 Vbeta and 13 Jbeta primers. Sequenced by immunoSEQ multiplex PCR; TCRdb stores in-frame clones only, minus some. Of 95,000 to 150,000 clones listed, approximately 80% are singletons. The sequencing sample was made of PBMCs. The origin of the receptors is a man aged 25 to 40 in good health and CMV-seropositive.

This clone was counted between two and nine times. The V and J genes are TRBV12-5 and TRBJ2-7, with 9 bases that match TRBD1. Germline CDR1 and CDR2: LGHNT and FRNRAP. Germline trimming cut 5 bases from V and 5 bases from J; bases unmatched to any gene: 10. This CDR3 is 15 amino acids long. The CDR3 spells CASGETGTGINEQYF. For the CDR3, the DNA is TGTGCTAGTGGTGAGACCGGGACAGGGATCAACGAGCAGTACTTC.

This chain joins TRBV25-1 and TRBJ1-1, with D tentatively TRBD1 (6 bases). The germline V and J ends were trimmed by 5 bases and 5 bases, with 15 bases remaining between them. Germline V CDR1 and CDR2: MGHDK, SYGVNS. The CDR3 is 14 residues long. The CDR3 spells CASSNQGYVTEAFF. CDR3 DNA sequence: TGTGCCAGCAGTAACCAGGGGTACGTAACTGAAGCTTTCTTT.

V and J are TRBV9 and TRBJ1-4; D remains ambiguous. CDR3 size: 16 residues. Germline values: CDR1 SGDLS, CDR2 YYNGEE. Between the trimmed V and J ends, which lost 1 base and 0 bases, there was a span of 10 bases. CDR3 sequence reads: CASSVYQVATNEKLFF. CDR3 in DNA: TGTGCCAGCAGCGTATACCAGGTTGCAACTAATGAAAAACTGTTTTTT.

The chain links TRBV2 to TRBJ2-3; D is perhaps TRBD2 (5 bases). The germline CDR1 and CDR2 sequences are SNHLY and FYNNEI. The CDR3 loop spans 17 amino acids. The V end was cut by 2 bases, the J end by 6 bases, with 21 bases between. Here the CDR3 reads CASSEIIRTSRSDTQYF. The CDR3 DNA sequence: TGTGCCAGCAGTGAAATTATCCGAACTAGTCGGTCGGATACGCAGTATTTT.

The chain combines TRBV6-1 with TRBJ1-2; D perhaps matches TRBD1 (5 bases). This CDR3 contains 12 residues. V lost 0 bases, J lost 8 bases, and 7 bases lay in between. Germline CDR1 and CDR2: MNHNS and SASEGT. For the CDR3, the DNA is TGTGCCAGCAGTGAAGCGTGGGGCGGCTACACCTTC. Translating it yields CASSEAWGGYTF.

This chain links TRBV6-5 with TRBJ2-1; D is possibly TRBD2 (6 bases). The CDR3 extends over 15 amino acids. From germline, CDR1 is MNHEY and CDR2 SVGAGI. The V end was cut by 4 bases, the J end by 4 bases, with 14 bases between. The CDR3 DNA sequence: TGTGCCAGCAGTTCCCTTAGGCGGGGTTACAATGAGCAGTTCTTC. It specifies CASSSLRRGYNEQFF.

The J gene is TRBJ2-5, the V gene TRBV5-5; 7 bases fit TRBD1. From germline, CDR1 is SGHKS and CDR2 YYEKEE (reference sequence). The CDR3 runs to 14 residues. J was trimmed by 5 bases and V by 2 bases; bases with no gene match: 6. CDR3 sequence: CASSLPGGLETQYF. As DNA, the CDR3 is TGTGCCAGCAGCTTACCAGGGGGTTTGGAGACCCAGTACTTC.

The chain carries TRBV6-5 and TRBJ2-2, with D possibly matching TRBD1 (5 bases). Germline CDR1 is MNHEY and CDR2 is SVGAGI. V shed 9 bases and J shed 4 bases, with 18 bases lying between them. The CDR3 is made up of 15 amino acids. The CDR3 region has the DNA TGTGCCAGTCTCCCTCACCAGGGAAGCACCGGGGAGCTGTTTTTT. The encoded protein is CASLPHQGSTGELFF.

This clone was seen once. V usage is TRBV9 and J usage is TRBJ2-2; possible D gene TRBD1, 6 bases. Germline V CDR1 and CDR2: SGDLS, YYNGEE. Trimming took off 0 bases at V and 5 bases at J, with 11 bases between the two ends. The CDR3 totals 15 residues. The CDR3 DNA follows: TGTGCCAGCAGCGTAGAGAGTCAGGGGACCGGGGAGCTGTTTTTT. Translated: CASSVESQGTGELFF.

The V gene is TRBV2, the J gene TRBJ2-1, with 7 nucleotides matching TRBD2. Germline trimming cut 5 bases from V and 2 bases from J; bases unmatched to any gene: 0. CDR3 length: 13 residues. Germline lookup yields CDR1 SNHLY and CDR2 FYNNEI. In DNA, the CDR3 is TGTGCCAGCAGTAGCGGGGCCTACAATGAGCAGTTCTTC. Residues: CASSSGAYNEQFF.

Comment on this clone: A read error may produce the germline difference seen at one junction end. The rearrangement uses TRBV7-9 and TRBJ1-4, with D perhaps matching TRBD1 (5 bases). Per the germline V gene, CDR1 is SEHNR and CDR2 is FQNEAQ (reference sequence). The CDR3 runs to 16 residues. This chain's CDR3 is CSSSLDRGEYGEKLFF. The CDR3 bases are TGTTCCAGCAGCTTAGATCGGGGGGAGTATGGGGAAAAACTGTTTTTT.

The chain is built from TRBV2 and TRBJ2-3; unclear D gene. CDR3 length: 14 amino acids. V lost 4 bases and J 0 bases, leaving 8 bases between the germline ends. CDR1 and CDR2 (germline): SNHLY, FYNNEI. The CDR3 coding sequence is TGTGCCAGCAGTGGTGCGGAAAGCACAGATACGCAGTATTTT. Amino acids: CASSGAESTDTQYF.

This clone was seen a few times. This chain links TRBV5-6 with TRBJ2-1; 7 bases agree with TRBD2. Germline assignment: CDR1 SGHDT and CDR2 YYEEEE. CDR3 length: 16 amino acids. The V and J ends lost 1 base and 5 bases, in that order; junction bases with no gene match: 9. CDR3 loop: CASSLRRARGDNEQFF. The CDR3, as DNA: TGTGCCAGCAGCTTGCGAAGGGCTCGGGGGGACAATGAGCAGTTCTTC.

The chain employs TRBV10-1 and TRBJ1-1, with a weak D call TRBD1 (6 bases). Germline-derived CDR1 and CDR2 are WNHNN and SYGVQD (reference sequence). This CDR3 region has 17 residues. Trimming shortened V by 0 bases and J by 5 bases, and 19 bases separated the two germline ends. Written as DNA, the CDR3 is TGCGCCAGCAGTGAGTCGATGGGGGCAGGGAGGGATACTGAAGCTTTCTTT. Amino acid sequence: CASSESMGAGRDTEAFF.

This clone was detected once. The chain recombines TRBV28 with TRBJ2-2; TRBD1 is a possible D gene (6 bases). The CDR3 is made up of 16 amino acids. CDR1 and CDR2 (germline): MDHEN, SYDVKM. Between the trimmed V and J ends, which lost 2 bases and 3 bases, there was a span of 13 bases. CDR3 residues: CASSLMAGAYTGELFF. As DNA, the CDR3 is TGTGCCAGCAGTTTAATGGCAGGGGCATACACCGGGGAGCTGTTTTTT.

This chain links TRBV29-1 with TRBJ1-1, with 7 positions matching TRBD1. This CDR3 contains 13 residues. After removal of 1 base from V and 5 bases from J, the junction contained 4 bases not matched to a gene. Germline V lookup: CDR1 SQVTM, CDR2 ANQGSEA. The CDR3 protein is CSVEAGGGTEAFF. Here the CDR3 DNA reads TGCAGCGTTGAAGCAGGGGGTGGAACTGAAGCTTTCTTT.